Judged by abundance, the clone carrying this T cell receptor (beta chain) is large. These data belong to a study of HIV-infected children after antiretroviral therapy interruption. Study summary: Weeks 0, 48 and 150 were sampled under continuous treatment.

Unique molecular identifiers were included in an RNA-based 3' RACE TCR library. TCRdb used MiXCR to reprocess the 3' RACE reads, holding one entry per CDR3 protein. The sample contains around 3,900 distinct CDR3 sequences, under 5% of which appear only once. In germline, CDR1 is MGHRA, CDR2 YSYEKL. The CDR3 is made up of 15 amino acids. Trimming cost V 3 bases and J 2 bases, with 13 bases left between them. Treatment: PENTA 11 planned treatment interruption arm or continuous ART arm. This clonotype was sampled from a pool of human donors with HIV. The chain carries TRBV4-1 and TRBJ1-1, with D unclear. Sequencing used CD45RO+ CD8+ T cells from PBMCs, pooled from several time points, obtained from a donor given antiretroviral therapy, either interrupted or continuous. The subset denotes: memory CD8+ CD45RO+ CD45RA- T cells. Here the CDR3 reads CASSQLMGSNTEAFF. The DNA of the CDR3 is TGCGCCAGCAGCCAGCTTATGGGCAGCAACACTGAAGCTTTCTTT.